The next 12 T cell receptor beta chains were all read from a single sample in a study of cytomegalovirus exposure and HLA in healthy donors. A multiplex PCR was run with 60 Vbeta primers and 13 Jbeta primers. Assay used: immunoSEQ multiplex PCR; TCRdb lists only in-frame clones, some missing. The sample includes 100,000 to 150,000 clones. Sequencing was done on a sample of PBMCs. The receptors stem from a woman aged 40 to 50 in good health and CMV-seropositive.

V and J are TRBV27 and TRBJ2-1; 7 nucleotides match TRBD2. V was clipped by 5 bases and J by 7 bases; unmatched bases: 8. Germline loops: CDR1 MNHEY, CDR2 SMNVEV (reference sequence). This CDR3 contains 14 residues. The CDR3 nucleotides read TGTGCCAGCAGTCCAGGGACTATTCCTAATGAGCAGTTCTTC. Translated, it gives CASSPGTIPNEQFF.

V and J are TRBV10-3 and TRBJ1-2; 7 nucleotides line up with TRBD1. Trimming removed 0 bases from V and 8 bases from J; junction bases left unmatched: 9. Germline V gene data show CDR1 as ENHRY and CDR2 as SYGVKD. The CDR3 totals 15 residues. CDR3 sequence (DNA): TGTGCCATCAGTGAGTCGCCCCAGGGGGGAAAAGGCTACACCTTC. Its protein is CAISESPQGGKGYTF.

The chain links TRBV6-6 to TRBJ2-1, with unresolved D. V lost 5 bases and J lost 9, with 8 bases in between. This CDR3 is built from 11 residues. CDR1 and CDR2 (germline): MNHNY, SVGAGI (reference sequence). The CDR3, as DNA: TGTGCCAGCAGTCTCCGGGTTGAGCAGTTCTTC. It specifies CASSLRVEQFF.

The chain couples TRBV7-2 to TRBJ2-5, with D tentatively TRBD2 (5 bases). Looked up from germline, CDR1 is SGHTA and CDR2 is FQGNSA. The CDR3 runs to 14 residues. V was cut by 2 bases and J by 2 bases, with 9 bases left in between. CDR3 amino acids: CASSLSLVQETQYF. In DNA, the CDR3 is TGTGCCAGCAGCTTATCACTAGTGCAAGAGACCCAGTACTTC.

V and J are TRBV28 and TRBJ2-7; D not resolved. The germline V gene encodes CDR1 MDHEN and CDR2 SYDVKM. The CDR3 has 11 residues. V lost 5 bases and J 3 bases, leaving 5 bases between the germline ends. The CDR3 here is CASSAGYEQYF. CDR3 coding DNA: TGTGCCAGCAGTGCAGGCTACGAGCAGTACTTC.

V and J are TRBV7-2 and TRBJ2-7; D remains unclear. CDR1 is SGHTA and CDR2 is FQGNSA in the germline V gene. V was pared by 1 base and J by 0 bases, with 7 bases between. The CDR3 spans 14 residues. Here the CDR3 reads CASSLGSHSYEQYF. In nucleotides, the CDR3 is TGTGCCAGCAGCTTAGGAAGCCACTCCTACGAGCAGTACTTC.

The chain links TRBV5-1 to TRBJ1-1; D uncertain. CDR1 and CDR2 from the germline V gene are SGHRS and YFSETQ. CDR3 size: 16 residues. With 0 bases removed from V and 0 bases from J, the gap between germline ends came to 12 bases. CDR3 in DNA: TGCGCCAGCAGCTTGGCCGCGGAGTACATGAACACTGAAGCTTTCTTT. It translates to CASSLAAEYMNTEAFF. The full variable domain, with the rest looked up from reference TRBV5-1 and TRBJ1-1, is KAGVTQTPRYLIKTRGQQVTLSCSPISGHRSVSWYQQTPGQGLQFLFEYFSETQRNKGNFPGRFSGRQFSNSRSEMNVSTLELGDSALYLCASSLAAEYMNTEAFFGQGTRLTVV.

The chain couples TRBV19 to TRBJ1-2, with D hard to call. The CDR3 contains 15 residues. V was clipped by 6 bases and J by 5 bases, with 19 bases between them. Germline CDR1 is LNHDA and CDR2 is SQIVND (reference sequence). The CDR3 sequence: CASSRRGLNSYGYTF. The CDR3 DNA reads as TGTGCCAGTAGCCGCCGGGGTCTGAACTCTTATGGCTACACCTTC.

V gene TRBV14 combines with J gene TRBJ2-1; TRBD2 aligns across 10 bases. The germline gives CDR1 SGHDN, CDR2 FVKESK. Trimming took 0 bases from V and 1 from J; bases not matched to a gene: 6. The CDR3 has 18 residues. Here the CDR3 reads CASSQEAIAGGSYNEQFF. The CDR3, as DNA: TGTGCCAGCAGCCAAGAGGCCATAGCGGGAGGATCCTACAATGAGCAGTTCTTC. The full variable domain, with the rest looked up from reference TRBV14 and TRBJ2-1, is EAGVTQFPSHSVIEKGQTVTLRCDPISGHDNLYWYRRVMGKEIKFLLHFVKESKQDESGMPNNRFLAERTGGTYSTLKVQPAELEDSGVYFCASSQEAIAGGSYNEQFFGPGTRLTVL.

The CDR3 reads CASSLVHRAGTEAFF. CDR3 DNA: TGTGCCAGCAGTTTAGTGCACAGGGCCGGGACTGAAGCTTTCTTT. The chain is built from TRBV28 and TRBJ1-1; perhaps TRBD1 as D (6 bases). Trimming took 2 bases from V and 5 from J, leaving 15 bases between them. CDR1 MDHEN and CDR2 SYDVKM come from the germline V gene. This CDR3 contains 15 residues. Full variable domain (outside the CDR3, taken from reference TRBV28 and TRBJ1-1): DVKVTQSSRYLVKRTGEKVFLECVQDMDHENMFWYRQDPGLGLRLIYFSYDVKMKEKGDIPEGYSVSREKKERFSLILESASTNQTSMYLCASSLVHRAGTEAFFGQGTRLTVV.

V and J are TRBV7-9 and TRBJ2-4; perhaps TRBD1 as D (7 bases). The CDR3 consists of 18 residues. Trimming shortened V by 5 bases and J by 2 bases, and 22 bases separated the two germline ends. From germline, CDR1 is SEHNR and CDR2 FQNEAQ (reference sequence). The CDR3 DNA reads TGTGCCAGCAGCCTACTCCAAGGAGGGGGCAAGCCCAAAAACATTCAGTACTTC. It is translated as CASSLLQGGGKPKNIQYF.

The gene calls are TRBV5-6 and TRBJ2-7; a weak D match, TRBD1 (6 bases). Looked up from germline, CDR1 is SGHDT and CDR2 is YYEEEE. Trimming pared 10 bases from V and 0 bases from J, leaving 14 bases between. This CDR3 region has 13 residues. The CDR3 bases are TGTGCCTGCGGGCAGGGGCGCTCCTACGAGCAGTACTTC. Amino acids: CACGQGRSYEQYF.